This T cell receptor (beta chain) was identified during a study of blood T cell repertoires in COVID-19. For the study at large: COVID-19 samples collected from the United States, Italy and Spain covered acute and convalescent phases. Sources were T cells, B-cell-depleted T cells, or PBMCs; the material itself was cDNA or gDNA.

Original analysis: Amplification from reference gene primers served as the basis for estimated nucleated cell counts. The repertoire was sequenced with immunoSEQ multiplex PCR; TCRdb's copy has only in-frame clones and lacks some. D and trimming were read from the DNA, whereas the V and J calls and clone size are those reported in that table. The sample includes about 150,000 clones, about four fifths of them seen just once. Germline V CDR1 and CDR2: SGHRS, YFSETQ. J was trimmed by 2 bases and V by 5 bases; bases with no gene match: 6. This CDR3 is built from 15 residues. The chain employs TRBV5-1 and TRBJ2-2; the match to TRBD1 covers 7 bases. The sequence derives from a man aged 70 or older with acute or convalescent COVID-19. What was sequenced was peripheral blood. Here the CDR3 DNA reads TGCGCCAGCAGTCCAGGGGGTTCAAACACCGGGGAGCTGTTTTTT. Protein sequence: CASSPGGSNTGELFF. The full variable domain, with the rest looked up from reference TRBV5-1 and TRBJ2-2, is KAGVTQTPRYLIKTRGQQVTLSCSPISGHRSVSWYQQTPGQGLQFLFEYFSETQRNKGNFPGRFSGRQFSNSRSEMNVSTLELGDSALYLCASSPGGSNTGELFFGEGSRLTVL.